The rows below give T cell receptor beta chains drawn from one sample of a study of blood T cell repertoires in COVID-19. Clones were read by immunoSEQ multiplex PCR, and TCRdb kept only the in-frame ones, dropping some. The sample shows approximately 200,000 clones, roughly nine tenths of them seen only once. Sequenced: peripheral blood. The receptors come from a young man with acute or convalescent COVID-19. The CDR3 runs from the conserved cysteine through the conserved F or W. A D gene is named only where the DNA matches it firmly. Rows give clone size only sometimes, using once, few, many, or a class for an expanded clone.

>TRBV28|TRBJ2-7|NA|TRBD1
CASSDPGQGRYEQYF
TGTGCCAGCAGTGATCCGGGACAGGGTCGCTACGAGCAGTACTTC
>TRBV19|TRBJ1-1|NA|TRBD1
CASSIQGANTEAFF
TGTGCCAGTAGTATCCAGGGGGCGAACACTGAAGCTTTCTTT
>TRBV11-3|TRBJ2-2|NA|TRBD2
CASSFRGGDFYAGELFF
TGTGCCAGCAGCTTTCGGGGGGGCGACTTCTATGCCGGGGAGCTGTTTTTT
>TRBV7-9|TRBJ1-1|NA|NA
CASSLWQGKNTEAFF
TGTGCCAGCAGCTTATGGCAGGGTAAAAACACTGAAGCTTTCTTT
>TRBV4-2|TRBJ2-7|NA|TRBD2
CASSQKKGTSGPYEQYF
TGTGCCAGCAGCCAGAAGAAAGGGACTAGCGGGCCGTACGAGCAGTACTTC
>TRBV19|TRBJ2-3|NA|TRBD1
CASKQDRGQRTQYF
TGTGCCAGTAAGCAGGACAGGGGCCAAAGGACGCAGTATTTT
>TRBV4-1|TRBJ1-2|NA|NA
CASSLLPRVPIYGYTF
TGCGCCAGCAGCCTCCTACCTCGGGTCCCGATCTATGGCTACACCTTC
>TRBV29-1|TRBJ1-2|NA|NA
CSVRDTNYGYTF
TGCAGCGTCAGGGACACTAACTATGGCTACACCTTC
>TRBV27|TRBJ1-3|NA|NA
CASSSKQGIFGNTIYF
TGTGCCAGCAGTTCTAAACAGGGTATCTTCGGAAACACCATATATTTT
>TRBV3-1/TRBV3-2|TRBJ2-1|NA|NA
CASHRSGSNEQFF
TGTGCCAGCCATCGGAGTGGGAGCAATGAGCAGTTCTTC
>TRBV14|TRBJ2-7|once|NA
CASSPGRAGPYEQYF
TGTGCCAGCAGCCCCGGACGGGCAGGGCCGTACGAGCAGTACTTC
>TRBV28|TRBJ1-6|NA|NA
CASSLYGRGSPLHF
TGTGCCAGCAGTTTATACGGGAGGGGCTCACCCCTCCACTTT
>TRBV29-1|TRBJ2-1|once|NA
CSVGKAARAGNEQFF
TGCAGCGTGGGGAAAGCGGCGAGGGCCGGTAATGAGCAGTTCTTC
>TRBV23-1|TRBJ1-3|NA|NA
CASSPHHLSSSRLEAGNTIYF
TGCGCCAGCAGTCCTCACCACCTTTCCTCCAGTCGGTTGGAGGCTGGAAACACCATATATTTT
>TRBV4-1|TRBJ1-5|NA|NA
CASSQEKEGRPQHF
TGCGCCAGCAGCCAAGAGAAGGAGGGTCGGCCCCAGCATTTT
>TRBV25-1|TRBJ1-1|few|NA
CASSDMGGTEAFF
TGTGCCAGCAGTGATATGGGGGGCACTGAAGCTTTCTTT
>TRBV29-1|TRBJ1-1|NA|NA
CSVDGQWNTEAFF
TGCAGCGTTGATGGACAGTGGAACACTGAAGCTTTCTTT
>TRBV5-6|TRBJ2-1|NA|NA
CASSSEIAERRNEQFF
TGTGCCAGCAGCTCAGAAATAGCGGAGCGGCGCAATGAGCAGTTCTTC
>TRBV6-6|TRBJ2-6|once|NA
CASSPYPSTTGQVRSGANVLTF
TGTGCCAGCAGTCCCTACCCCTCTACGACAGGCCAAGTTCGCTCTGGGGCCAACGTCCTGACTTTC
>TRBV24-1|TRBJ2-7|NA|NA
CATSAPGVSYEQYF
TGTGCCACCAGTGCACCGGGAGTCTCCTACGAGCAGTACTTC
>TRBV27|TRBJ2-1|NA|NA
CASSFGGASYNEQFF
TGTGCCAGCAGTTTCGGCGGGGCTTCCTACAATGAGCAGTTCTTC
>TRBV6-6|TRBJ2-7|NA|NA
CASTGGWEQYF
TGTGCCAGCACAGGGGGGTGGGAGCAGTACTTC
>TRBV30|TRBJ2-3|NA|NA
CAWGYTDTQYF
TGTGCCTGGGGTTACACAGATACGCAGTATTTT
>TRBV11-3|TRBJ2-1|NA|TRBD2
CASSLVTSGYNEQFF
TGTGCCAGCAGCTTAGTGACTAGCGGTTACAATGAGCAGTTCTTC
>TRBV11-2|TRBJ2-7|NA|TRBD1
CASSHGQGYEQYF
TGTGCCAGCAGCCATGGACAGGGCTACGAGCAGTACTTC
>TRBV3-1/TRBV3-2|TRBJ1-1|NA|NA
CASSPSNTEAFF
TGTGCCAGCAGCCCCTCGAACACTGAAGCTTTCTTT
>TRBV12-2|TRBJ1-2|medium-sized|NA
CASRLGGAKPYGYTF
TGTGCAAGTCGCTTGGGAGGGGCAAAGCCTTATGGCTACACCTTC
>TRBV2|TRBJ2-1|NA|TRBD1
CASSEGQSGEQFF
TGTGCCAGCAGTGAGGGACAGTCTGGAGAGCAGTTCTTC
>TRBV11-2|TRBJ2-3|NA|TRBD2
CASSSGGLAAPWGQYF
TGTGCCAGCAGCTCGGGTGGACTAGCGGCCCCCTGGGGGCAGTATTTT
>TRBV27|TRBJ2-7|few|TRBD1
CASSEPGGRTGRHEQYF
TGTGCCAGCAGCGAACCCGGGGGCAGGACAGGGCGGCACGAGCAGTACTTC
>TRBV6-5|TRBJ2-7|NA|NA
CASSQGTNYEQYF
TGTGCCAGCAGTCAGGGAACAAACTACGAGCAGTACTTC
>TRBV5-6|TRBJ2-1|NA|TRBD2
CASSPGLAGGISELLF
TGTGCCAGCAGCCCGGGACTAGCGGGAGGGATTTCTGAACTTCTCTTC
>TRBV7-8|TRBJ1-1|NA|TRBD1
CASSLQGAGAEAFF
TGTGCCAGCAGCTTACAGGGGGCTGGGGCTGAAGCTTTCTTT
>TRBV30|TRBJ2-3|NA|NA
CAWSVPGDSTDTQYF
TGTGCCTGGAGTGTTCCGGGGGATAGCACAGATACGCAGTATTTT
>TRBV7-2|TRBJ1-2|NA|NA
CASSLPKLGYTF
TGTGCCAGCAGCTTGCCCAAGCTAGGCTACACCTTC
>TRBV11-2|TRBJ1-2|NA|TRBD1
CASRPLRGQGYGYTF
TGTGCCAGCAGGCCTCTCCGTGGACAGGGCTATGGCTACACCTTC
>TRBV3-1/TRBV3-2|TRBJ1-2|NA|NA
CASSQVIFEANTSYGYTF
TGTGCCAGCAGCCAAGTCATTTTTGAGGCTAATACTAGCTATGGCTACACCTTC
>TRBV5-5|TRBJ1-5|once|NA
CASSPHEGYNQPQHF
TGTGCCAGCAGCCCTCATGAGGGATACAATCAGCCCCAGCATTTT
>TRBV7-9|TRBJ1-4|NA|NA
CASSLDSWQSTNEKLFF
TGTGCCAGCAGCTTAGATTCGTGGCAATCAACTAATGAAAAACTGTTTTTT
>TRBV19|TRBJ1-4|NA|NA
CASSSSPSNEKLFF
TGTGCCAGTAGTTCAAGCCCCTCTAATGAAAAACTGTTTTTT
>TRBV4-1|TRBJ1-3|NA|NA
CASSPGLTGNTIYF
TGCGCCAGCAGCCCGGGACTAACTGGAAACACCATATATTTT
>TRBV28|TRBJ1-2|NA|NA
CASRFGGKGYTF
TGTGCCAGCCGTTTCGGGGGGAAGGGCTACACCTTC
>TRBV11-2|TRBJ1-3|NA|NA
CASSLQLGNTIYF
TGTGCCAGCAGCTTACAGTTAGGAAACACCATATATTTT
>TRBV3-1/TRBV3-2|TRBJ1-1|NA|NA
CASSQPTGSAFF
TGTGCCAGCAGCCAACCTACAGGGTCGGCTTTCTTT
>TRBV7-9|TRBJ1-1|NA|TRBD1
CASRPDRGLMNTEAFF
TGTGCCAGCAGGCCCGACAGGGGCTTAATGAACACTGAAGCTTTCTTT
>TRBV28|TRBJ2-1|NA|TRBD2
CASSLKVGRGVF
TGTGCCAGCAGTTTAAAGGTGGGCCGGGGGGTCTTC
>TRBV5-8|TRBJ1-5|NA|TRBD1
CASSSRGRGSQPQHF
TGTGCCAGCAGCTCAAGGGGGCGAGGGAGTCAGCCCCAGCATTTT
>TRBV3-1/TRBV3-2|TRBJ2-1|once|TRBD2
CASSQDAAGGRDEQFF
TGTGCCAGCAGCCAAGATGCAGCGGGAGGACGGGATGAGCAGTTCTTC
>TRBV5-4|TRBJ2-3|NA|TRBD2
CASSLTSGTDTQYF
TGTGCCAGCAGCCTGACTAGCGGCACAGATACGCAGTATTTT